These 17 T cell receptor beta chains were all obtained from the same sample, sequenced in a study of blood T cell repertoires in COVID-19. Here immunoSEQ multiplex PCR was the method, and the copy in TCRdb shows in-frame clones only, minus some. The profile shows fewer than 200,000 clones, roughly nine tenths of them singletons. Sequenced sample: PBMCs or T cells enriched from blood (not recorded which). Receptor source: a human donor with acute COVID-19. The donor label of this sample is uncertain.

The rearrangement links TRBV6-5 to TRBJ2-7, with a tentative D call TRBD1 (6 bases). Trimming stripped 3 bases from V and 7 bases from J, with 10 bases between. CDR1 and CDR2 (germline): MNHEY, SVGAGI. The CDR3 loop spans 12 amino acids. CDR3 in amino acids: CASSYIQGEQYF. In DNA form, the CDR3 reads TGTGCCAGCAGTTATATACAGGGTGAGCAGTACTTC.

The V and J genes are TRBV19 and TRBJ1-4, with 10 bases identical to TRBD1. CDR1 is LNHDA, CDR2 SQIVND, per germline (reference sequence). This CDR3 spans 14 amino acids. J lost 7 bases, V lost 6 bases, and 5 bases had no gene match. The DNA for the CDR3 is TGTGCCAGTAGGGGACAGGGGAGCGGTGAAAAACTGTTTTTT. Protein: CASRGQGSGEKLFF.

The chain combines TRBV12-5 with TRBJ2-4; D is ambiguous. Germline V gene data show CDR1 as LGHNT and CDR2 as FRNRAP. V was trimmed by 3 bases and J by 0 bases, leaving 9 bases between them. The CDR3 loop spans 15 amino acids. The CDR3 reads CASGLSRLAKNIQYF. In nucleotides, the CDR3 is TGTGCTAGTGGTTTAAGCCGTCTAGCCAAAAACATTCAGTACTTC.

This clone was counted once. The V and J genes are TRBV5-4 and TRBJ2-5; weak D call: TRBD2 (7 bases). CDR1 SGHNT and CDR2 YYREEE come from the germline V gene (reference sequence). Trimming pared 4 bases from V and 2 bases from J, leaving 18 bases between. CDR3 length: 16 residues. CDR3 in amino acids: CASSGPGGGHQETQYF. In nucleotides, the CDR3 is TGTGCCAGCAGCGGGCCTGGCGGGGGACATCAAGAGACCCAGTACTTC.

The chain recombines TRBV27 with TRBJ2-3; perhaps TRBD1 as D (6 bases). The CDR3 has 16 amino acids. Germline assignment: CDR1 MNHEY and CDR2 SMNVEV (reference sequence). Trimming stripped 5 bases from V and 1 base from J, with 16 bases between. CDR3 residues: CASSILWTDRTDTQYF. CDR3 in DNA: TGTGCCAGCAGTATACTCTGGACAGATCGCACAGATACGCAGTATTTT.

The V gene is TRBV4-1, the J gene TRBJ2-7, with TRBD1 matching 7 bases. Germline lookup yields CDR1 MGHRA and CDR2 YSYEKL. This CDR3 is built from 17 residues. Losses at the gene ends were 4 bases for V and 0 bases for J; bases not matched to a gene: 12. In DNA form, the CDR3 reads TGCGCCAGCAGCCTTACCGGCGGACAGGTGATCTCCTACGAGCAGTACTTC. Protein sequence: CASSLTGGQVISYEQYF.

This chain uses TRBV19 with TRBJ2-3, with 8 bases that match TRBD2. V lost 7 bases and J lost 0; bases outside the gene matches: 12. This CDR3 contains 17 residues. From germline, CDR1 is LNHDA and CDR2 SQIVND (reference sequence). The DNA for the CDR3 is TGTGCCAGTACAGGGACTAGAACCTCCCCTAGCACAGATACGCAGTATTTT. Its protein product is CASTGTRTSPSTDTQYF.

As DNA, the CDR3 is TGCGCCAGCAGCCAACGACCCGGGACAGGGGCCAACGAGCAGTACTTC. Translated: CASSQRPGTGANEQYF. The chain uses TRBV4-1 and TRBJ2-7, with 10 bases matching TRBD1. Germline CDR1 and CDR2: MGHRA and YSYEKL. The CDR3 consists of 16 residues. V was pared by 2 bases and J by 5 bases, with 9 bases of the junction left unmatched.

The chain couples TRBV4-1 to TRBJ2-5; D unresolved. V lost 2 bases and J 4 bases, leaving 14 bases between the germline ends. The CDR3 has 15 residues. Germline loops: CDR1 MGHRA, CDR2 YSYEKL. The CDR3 spells CASSQPMRNGETQYF. The CDR3 nucleotides are TGCGCCAGCAGCCAACCCATGAGGAACGGAGAGACCCAGTACTTC.

V is TRBV5-1 and J is TRBJ2-3; D unclear. The germline V gene encodes CDR1 SGHRS and CDR2 YFSETQ. Trimming pared 3 bases from V and 8 bases from J, leaving 10 bases between. This CDR3 is 12 amino acids long. The chain's CDR3 is CASSYERSTQYF. CDR3 bases: TGCGCCAGCAGCTATGAGAGAAGTACGCAGTATTTT.

The chain links TRBV7-2 to TRBJ1-2, with 7 bases matching TRBD1. Germline trimming cut 4 bases from V and 5 bases from J; bases unmatched to any gene: 13. The CDR3 runs to 16 residues. Germline CDR1 SGHTA, CDR2 FQGNSA. The CDR3 DNA reads TGTGCCAGCAGCTCTCAGGAGGACAGGCCCCAATATGGCTACACCTTC. It yields the protein CASSSQEDRPQYGYTF.

The rearrangement joins TRBV3-1 (or the pseudogene TRBV3-2) to TRBJ2-3, with 7 bases lining up with TRBD1. This CDR3 spans 15 amino acids. Looked up from germline, CDR1 is LGHDT and CDR2 is YNNKEL (reference sequence). Trimming cost V 4 bases and J 2 bases; bases outside gene matches: 6. For the CDR3, the DNA is TGTGCCAGCAGCCCCGGGACAGCGGCCACAGATACGCAGTATTTT. Its translation: CASSPGTAATDTQYF.

The V call is TRBV5-4, the J call TRBJ1-1; 8 nucleotides align to TRBD1. Per the germline V gene, CDR1 is SGHNT and CDR2 is YYREEE (reference sequence). The V and J ends lost 4 bases and 3 bases, in that order; junction bases with no gene match: 5. The CDR3 extends over 14 amino acids. The CDR3 DNA sequence: TGTGCCAGCAGCACAGGACAGGGCGACACTGAAGCTTTCTTT. Translating gives CASSTGQGDTEAFF.

In its sample, this clone was seen once. The gene calls are TRBV19 and TRBJ2-2, with 9 bases lining up with TRBD1. CDR1 and CDR2 (germline): LNHDA, SQIVND (reference sequence). The CDR3 consists of 16 residues. V shed 5 bases and J 4 bases; nucleotides not matched to a gene: 8. CDR3 sequence reads: CASSRTGGSSTGELFF. The CDR3 nucleotides are TGTGCCAGTAGTCGAACAGGGGGCTCGAGCACCGGGGAGCTGTTTTTT.

The chain combines TRBV7-8 with TRBJ1-2; 7 bases map to TRBD1. V lost 3 bases to trimming and J lost 2 bases; unmatched junction nucleotides: 9. The germline gives CDR1 SGHVS, CDR2 FQNEAQ. The CDR3 spans 16 residues. For the CDR3, the DNA is TGTGCCAGCAGCTTGGGGACAGTACCCGACAACTATGGCTACACCTTC. Its translation: CASSLGTVPDNYGYTF.

The V call is TRBV19, the J call TRBJ1-2; 12 nucleotides line up with TRBD1. V lost 10 bases, J lost 12 bases, and 9 bases stayed unmatched. Germline CDR1 is LNHDA and CDR2 is SQIVND (reference sequence). The CDR3 extends over 12 amino acids. CDR3: CAIYTGTGGNTF. The DNA of the CDR3 is TGTGCCATTTATACCGGGACAGGGGGCAACACCTTC.

This clone was seen once. The chain combines TRBV18 with TRBJ2-7; TRBD1 matches 8 bases. Looked up from germline, CDR1 is KGHSH and CDR2 is LQKENI. The length of the CDR3 is 14 residues. Germline trimming cut 0 bases from V and 5 bases from J; bases unmatched to any gene: 3. The DNA for the CDR3 is TGTGCCAGCTCACCACCGGCAGGGGGCCACGAGCAGTACTTC. This codes for CASSPPAGGHEQYF.